The clone carrying this T cell receptor beta chain was seen more than once but under ten times. One entry per CDR3 protein, called by TCRdb with MiXCR from the 5' RACE reads. Of roughly 29,000 distinct CDR3 sequences listed, 5% to 6% were seen once; the top ten hold around 4.5%. The germline V gene encodes CDR1 SEHNR and CDR2 FQNEAQ (reference sequence). This CDR3 contains 13 residues. Trimming removed 5 bases at V and 4 bases at J, with 11 bases between. This record belongs to a study of early T cells in non-severe SARS-CoV-2 infection. The J gene is TRBJ1-1, the V gene TRBV7-9; D gene ambiguous. The source material was whole blood. This TCR was recovered from an adult who was a healthcare worker with PCR-confirmed SARS-CoV-2 infection or an uninfected control (not recorded which). CDR3 sequence reads: CASSGGFVTEAFF. CDR3 coding DNA: TGTGCCAGCAGCGGAGGATTTGTCACTGAAGCTTTCTTT.